The entry that follows covers one TCR beta chain sequence. Its antigen is unidentified. Clones were sequenced by immunoSEQ multiplex PCR, and TCRdb holds only the in-frame ones, with some missing. The table includes 95,000 to 150,000 clones, over 85% detected once. From germline, CDR1 is MDHEN and CDR2 SYDVKM. Trimming shortened V by 6 bases and J by 6 bases, and 3 bases separated the two germline ends. The CDR3 runs 10 residues. The sample belongs to a study of OX40 agonist ivuxolimab in advanced cancers. Study-wide background: Patients received ivuxolimab, an intravenous treatment, every 2 weeks at 0.01 to 10 mg/kg. Hepatocellular carcinoma, melanoma, renal cell or head and neck cancer affected the dose-escalation patients.

Study results and limitations: CD8+ T cells were the subset that, on average, had more expanded clones than CD4+.

The sequencing here drew on CD4+ or CD8+ T cells sorted from blood, taken in a trial of the OX40 agonist ivuxolimab. The V and J genes are TRBV28 and TRBJ1-3; D ambiguous. The sequence was collected from an adult with an advanced solid tumor such as melanoma, head and neck, liver or kidney cancer. The CDR3 coding sequence is TGTGCCAGCAGCTCAAACACCATATATTTT. This encodes CASSSNTIYF.